These 13 T cell receptor beta chains were sequenced from one sample in a study of radiation and T cells in renal cell carcinoma. This sample's time point: baseline pretreatment blood. The treatment here: 15 Gy SBRT to primary tumor, nephrectomy 4 weeks later. The table came from immunoSEQ multiplex PCR; TCRdb's copy has only in-frame clones and leaves some out. The profile covers 70,000 to 95,000 clones, with over 65% appearing a single time and roughly 6.1% taken by the ten largest. The material was blood, obtained from a patient whose treatment included radiotherapy and nephrectomy. Receptors were obtained from a man aged 55-75 years with renal cell carcinoma.

The rearrangement joins TRBV10-3 to TRBJ2-1, with 11 nucleotides matching TRBD2. Germline V gene data show CDR1 as ENHRY and CDR2 as SYGVKD. CDR3 size: 15 residues. Losses at the gene ends were 4 bases for V and 6 bases for J; bases not matched to a gene: 5. The DNA of the CDR3 is TGTGCCATCAGTGTACTAGCGGGAGTTGTCAATGAGCAGTTCTTC. Encoded protein: CAISVLAGVVNEQFF.

This chain uses TRBV5-6 with TRBJ1-3, with D unclear. Trimming took off 4 bases at V and 0 bases at J, with 8 bases between the two ends. This CDR3 has 14 amino acids. Germline V CDR1 and CDR2: SGHDT, YYEEEE. In DNA, the CDR3 is TGTGCCAGCAGCAGGGCATCCTCTGGAAACACCATATATTTT. Its protein is CASSRASSGNTIYF.

The V and J genes are TRBV27 and TRBJ2-7; TRBD2 might be the D (6 bases). This CDR3 spans 14 amino acids. Between the trimmed V and J ends, which lost 1 base and 5 bases, there was a span of 12 bases. Germline-derived CDR1 and CDR2 are MNHEY and SMNVEV (reference sequence). CDR3 DNA sequence: TGTGCCAGCAGTTTATTTACCGGGAGTGACGAGCAGTACTTC. This codes for CASSLFTGSDEQYF.

The rearrangement joins TRBV7-2 to TRBJ2-5, with a weak D call TRBD2 (6 bases). CDR3 length: 14 amino acids. Germline V gives CDR1 SGHTA, CDR2 FQGNSA. Trimming took 0 bases from V and 4 from J, leaving 9 bases between them. The CDR3 loop reads CASSLAMGGETQYF. DNA of the CDR3: TGTGCCAGCAGCTTAGCGATGGGGGGAGAGACCCAGTACTTC.

CDR3 coding DNA: TGTGCCACCAGCAGAGCGGGACTCCGCCACACAGATACGCAGTATTTT. It codes for CATSRAGLRHTDTQYF. The chain has TRBV15 and TRBJ2-3; D is perhaps TRBD2 (6 bases). Germline V gives CDR1 LNHNV, CDR2 YYDKDF (reference sequence). V shed 1 base and J shed 2 bases, with 13 bases lying between them. The CDR3 contains 16 residues.

The chain carries TRBV5-5 and TRBJ1-5; D remains unclear. Trimming pared 3 bases from V and 0 bases from J, leaving 13 bases between. This CDR3 is 16 amino acids long. The germline V gene encodes CDR1 SGHKS and CDR2 YYEKEE (reference sequence). The CDR3 coding sequence is TGTGCCAGCAGCTCACTACTGATCAATAGCAATCAGCCCCAGCATTTT. Translated: CASSSLLINSNQPQHF.

This clone was picked up a small number of times. The chain links TRBV6-5 to TRBJ2-7; 13 bases map to TRBD2. There are 16 residues in the CDR3. V was clipped by 0 bases and J by 5 bases; unmatched bases: 4. The germline V gene encodes CDR1 MNHEY and CDR2 SVGAGI. The CDR3 spells CASSYSGLAGADEQYF. The CDR3 region has the DNA TGTGCCAGCAGTTACTCAGGACTAGCGGGAGCCGACGAGCAGTACTTC.

The chain links TRBV4-1 to TRBJ1-2; 10 bases are a match to TRBD1. CDR3 length: 14 amino acids. J gave up 4 bases and V 2 bases, and 1 base lay outside the gene matches. The V gene's germline CDR1 is MGHRA and CDR2 YSYEKL. In DNA form, the CDR3 reads TGCGCCAGCAGCCAATGGGACAGGGGCTATGGCTACACCTTC. Translation gives CASSQWDRGYGYTF.

This clone appeared a single time. The chain carries TRBV27 and TRBJ1-2; TRBD1 might be the D (6 bases). Trimming cost V 2 bases and J 4 bases, with 11 bases left between them. Germline values: CDR1 MNHEY, CDR2 SMNVEV (reference sequence). CDR3 length: 14 residues. The CDR3 DNA reads as TGTGCCAGCAGTTTAGGGGGGCGAGGCTATGGCTACACCTTC. It is translated as CASSLGGRGYGYTF.

J is TRBJ2-5 and V is TRBV18; D ambiguous. With the DNA end fitting TRBJ2-7 better, the J assignment may be wrong. The germline V gene has CDR1 KGHSH and CDR2 LQKENI. CDR3 length equals 15 residues. CDR3 loop: CASSPQPESSYEQYF. The CDR3 DNA follows: TGTGCCAGCTCACCACAGCCGGAAAGCTCCTACGAGCAGTACTTC.

The chain joins TRBV11-2 to TRBJ2-7, with D tentatively TRBD1 or TRBD2 (5 bases each). This CDR3 comprises 13 residues. The germline V gene encodes CDR1 SGHAT and CDR2 FQNNGV. Trimming removed 1 base from V and 6 bases from J, with 10 bases in between. CDR3 amino acids: CASSLGVGGEQYF. In DNA, the CDR3 is TGTGCCAGCAGCTTAGGAGTTGGGGGCGAGCAGTACTTC.

V gene TRBV14 combines with J gene TRBJ2-4, with D possibly TRBD2 on 6 matching bases. The CDR3 sequence is 15 residues long. Germline V CDR1 and CDR2: SGHDN, FVKESK. Trimming stripped 4 bases from V and 5 bases from J, with 15 bases between. CDR3 residues: CASSPDYGDENIQYF. In nucleotides, the CDR3 is TGTGCCAGCAGCCCGGACTACGGAGATGAAAACATTCAGTACTTC.

Details on this clone: The same CDR3 arises from other DNA sequences in this sample as well. V usage is TRBV7-2 and J usage is TRBJ2-7; 11 bases fit TRBD2. The CDR3 consists of 14 residues. V gave up 2 bases and J gave up 3 bases; unmatched junction bases: 0. Germline V gives CDR1 SGHTA, CDR2 FQGNSA. Here the CDR3 DNA reads TGTGCCAGCAGCTTAACTAGCGGGAGCTACGAGCAGTACTTC. It is translated as CASSLTSGSYEQYF.